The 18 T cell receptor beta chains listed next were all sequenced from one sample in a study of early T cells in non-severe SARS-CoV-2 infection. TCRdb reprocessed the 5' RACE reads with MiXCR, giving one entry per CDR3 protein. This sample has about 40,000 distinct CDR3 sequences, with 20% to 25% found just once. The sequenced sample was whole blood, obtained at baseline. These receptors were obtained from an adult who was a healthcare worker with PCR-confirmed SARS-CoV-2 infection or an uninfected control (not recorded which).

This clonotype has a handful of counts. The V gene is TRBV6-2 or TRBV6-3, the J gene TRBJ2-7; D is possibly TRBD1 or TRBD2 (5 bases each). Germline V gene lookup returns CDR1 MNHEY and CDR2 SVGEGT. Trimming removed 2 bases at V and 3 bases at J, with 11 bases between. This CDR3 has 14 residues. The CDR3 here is CASSYEGPLYEQYF. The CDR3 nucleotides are TGTGCCAGCAGTTACGAGGGGCCCCTCTACGAGCAGTACTTC.

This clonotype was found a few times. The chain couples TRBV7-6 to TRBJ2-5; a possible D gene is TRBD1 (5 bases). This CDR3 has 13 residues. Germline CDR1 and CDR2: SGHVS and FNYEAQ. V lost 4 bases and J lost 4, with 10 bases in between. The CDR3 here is CASSYLGAETQYF. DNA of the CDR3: TGTGCCAGCAGCTATTTAGGGGCAGAGACCCAGTACTTC.

The CDR3 DNA follows: TGTGCCAGCAGTTACTCACAGGATAATCAGCCCCAGCATTTT. Protein sequence: CASSYSQDNQPQHF. The chain uses TRBV6-6 and TRBJ1-5; a possible D gene is TRBD1 (5 bases). The CDR3 runs to 14 residues. CDR1 and CDR2 (germline): MNHNY, SVGAGI (reference sequence). The germline V and J ends were trimmed by 0 bases and 4 bases, with 7 bases remaining between them.

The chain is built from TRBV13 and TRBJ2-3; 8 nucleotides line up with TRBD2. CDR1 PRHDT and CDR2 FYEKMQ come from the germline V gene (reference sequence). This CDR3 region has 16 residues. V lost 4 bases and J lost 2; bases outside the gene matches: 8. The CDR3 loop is CASSYLSGAPTDTQYF. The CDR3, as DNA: TGTGCCAGCAGCTACCTTAGCGGGGCGCCCACAGATACGCAGTATTTT.

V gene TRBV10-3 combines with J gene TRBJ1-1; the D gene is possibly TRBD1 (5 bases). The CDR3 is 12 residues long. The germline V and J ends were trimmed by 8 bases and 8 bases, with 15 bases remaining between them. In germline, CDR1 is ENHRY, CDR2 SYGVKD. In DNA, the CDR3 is TGTGCCATCGTAGATTCGGGACGGGAAGCTTTCTTT. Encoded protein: CAIVDSGREAFF.

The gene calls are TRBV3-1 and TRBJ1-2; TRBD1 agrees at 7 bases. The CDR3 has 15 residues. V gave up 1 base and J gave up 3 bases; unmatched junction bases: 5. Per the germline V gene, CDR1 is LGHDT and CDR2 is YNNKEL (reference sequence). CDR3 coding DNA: TGTGCCAGCAGCCAAGTTGTCAGGGGGGACTATGGCTACACCTTC. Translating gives CASSQVVRGDYGYTF. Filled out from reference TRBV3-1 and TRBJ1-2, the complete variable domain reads DTAVSQTPKYLVTQMGNDKSIKCEQNLGHDTMYWYKQDSKKFLKIMFSYNNKELIINETVPNRFSPKSPDKAHLNLHINSLELGDSAVYFCASSQVVRGDYGYTFGSGTRLTVV.

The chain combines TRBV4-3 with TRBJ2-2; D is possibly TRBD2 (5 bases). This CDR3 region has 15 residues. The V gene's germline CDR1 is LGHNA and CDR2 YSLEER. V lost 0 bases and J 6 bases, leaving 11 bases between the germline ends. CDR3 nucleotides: TGCGCCAGCAGCCAAGAAGAGGCCGGGGCCGGGGAGCTGTTTTTT. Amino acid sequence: CASSQEEAGAGELFF.

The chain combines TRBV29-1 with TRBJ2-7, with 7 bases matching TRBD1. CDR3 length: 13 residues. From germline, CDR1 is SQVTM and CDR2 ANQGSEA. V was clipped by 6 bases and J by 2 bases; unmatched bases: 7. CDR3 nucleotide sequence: TGCAGCGTCCGTGGGACAGCCACCTACGAGCAGTACTTC. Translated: CSVRGTATYEQYF.

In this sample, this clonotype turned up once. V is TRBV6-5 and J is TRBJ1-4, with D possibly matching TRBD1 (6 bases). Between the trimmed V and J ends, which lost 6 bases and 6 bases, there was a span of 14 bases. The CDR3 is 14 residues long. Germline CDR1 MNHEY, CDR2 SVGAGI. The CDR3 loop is CASSPQGKDEKLFF. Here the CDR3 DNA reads TGTGCCAGCAGCCCACAGGGAAAGGATGAAAAACTGTTTTTT.

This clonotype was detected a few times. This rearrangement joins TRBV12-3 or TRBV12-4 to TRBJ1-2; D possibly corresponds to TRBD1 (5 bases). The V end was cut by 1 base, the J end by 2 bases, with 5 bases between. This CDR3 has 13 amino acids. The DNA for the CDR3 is TGTGCCAGCAGTTTAGACAGGAACTATGGCTACACCTTC. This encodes CASSLDRNYGYTF.

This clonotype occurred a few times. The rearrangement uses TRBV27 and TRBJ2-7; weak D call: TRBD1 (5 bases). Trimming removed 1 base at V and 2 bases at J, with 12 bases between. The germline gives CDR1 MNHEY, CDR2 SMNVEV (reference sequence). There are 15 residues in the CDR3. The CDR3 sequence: CASSLFPDTAYEQYF. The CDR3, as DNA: TGTGCCAGCAGTTTATTTCCGGACACCGCCTACGAGCAGTACTTC.

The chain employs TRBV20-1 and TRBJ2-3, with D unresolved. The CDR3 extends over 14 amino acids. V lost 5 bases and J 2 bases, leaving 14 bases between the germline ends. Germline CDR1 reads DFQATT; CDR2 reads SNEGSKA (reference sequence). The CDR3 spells CSAADGSFTDTQYF. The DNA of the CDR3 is TGCAGTGCTGCCGATGGCAGCTTCACAGATACGCAGTATTTT.

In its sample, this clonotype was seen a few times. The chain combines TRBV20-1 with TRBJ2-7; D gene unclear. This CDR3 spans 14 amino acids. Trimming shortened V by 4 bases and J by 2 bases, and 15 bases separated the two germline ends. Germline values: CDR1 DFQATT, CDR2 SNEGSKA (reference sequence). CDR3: CSATSPTATYEQYF. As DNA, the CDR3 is TGCAGTGCTACCTCCCCGACGGCTACCTACGAGCAGTACTTC.

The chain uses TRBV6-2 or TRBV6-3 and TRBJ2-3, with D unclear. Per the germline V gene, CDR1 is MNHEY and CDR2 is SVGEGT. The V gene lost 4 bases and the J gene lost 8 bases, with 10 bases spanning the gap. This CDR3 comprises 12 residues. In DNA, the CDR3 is TGTGCCAGCAGTTCATCGCCACCTACGCAGTATTTT. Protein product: CASSSSPPTQYF.

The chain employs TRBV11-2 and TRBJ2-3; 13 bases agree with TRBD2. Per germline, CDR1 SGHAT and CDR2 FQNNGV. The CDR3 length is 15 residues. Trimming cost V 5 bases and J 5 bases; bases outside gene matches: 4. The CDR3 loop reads CASSPRLAGGDTQYF. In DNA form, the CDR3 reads TGTGCCAGCAGCCCTCGACTAGCGGGGGGAGATACGCAGTATTTT.

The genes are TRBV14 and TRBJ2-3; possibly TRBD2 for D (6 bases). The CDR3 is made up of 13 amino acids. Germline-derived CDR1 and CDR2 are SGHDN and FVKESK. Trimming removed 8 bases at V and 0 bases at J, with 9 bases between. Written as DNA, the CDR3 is TGTGCCAGCTCTCGGGGGAGCACAGATACGCAGTATTTT. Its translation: CASSRGSTDTQYF. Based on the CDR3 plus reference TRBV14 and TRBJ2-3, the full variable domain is EAGVTQFPSHSVIEKGQTVTLRCDPISGHDNLYWYRRVMGKEIKFLLHFVKESKQDESGMPNNRFLAERTGGTYSTLKVQPAELEDSGVYFCASSRGSTDTQYFGPGTRLTVL.

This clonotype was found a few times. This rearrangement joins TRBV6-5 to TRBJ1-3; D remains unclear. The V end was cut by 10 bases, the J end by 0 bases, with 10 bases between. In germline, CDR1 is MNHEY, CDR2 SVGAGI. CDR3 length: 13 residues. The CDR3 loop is CATSRSSGNTIYF. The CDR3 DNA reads TGTGCCACCTCGAGGAGCTCTGGAAACACCATATATTTT.

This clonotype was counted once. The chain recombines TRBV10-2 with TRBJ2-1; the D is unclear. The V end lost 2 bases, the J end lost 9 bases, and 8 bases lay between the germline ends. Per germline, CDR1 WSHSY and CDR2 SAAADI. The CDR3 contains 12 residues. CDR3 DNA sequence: TGCGCCAGCAGTGAGGCGCTCACTGAGCAGTTCTTC. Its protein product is CASSEALTEQFF.